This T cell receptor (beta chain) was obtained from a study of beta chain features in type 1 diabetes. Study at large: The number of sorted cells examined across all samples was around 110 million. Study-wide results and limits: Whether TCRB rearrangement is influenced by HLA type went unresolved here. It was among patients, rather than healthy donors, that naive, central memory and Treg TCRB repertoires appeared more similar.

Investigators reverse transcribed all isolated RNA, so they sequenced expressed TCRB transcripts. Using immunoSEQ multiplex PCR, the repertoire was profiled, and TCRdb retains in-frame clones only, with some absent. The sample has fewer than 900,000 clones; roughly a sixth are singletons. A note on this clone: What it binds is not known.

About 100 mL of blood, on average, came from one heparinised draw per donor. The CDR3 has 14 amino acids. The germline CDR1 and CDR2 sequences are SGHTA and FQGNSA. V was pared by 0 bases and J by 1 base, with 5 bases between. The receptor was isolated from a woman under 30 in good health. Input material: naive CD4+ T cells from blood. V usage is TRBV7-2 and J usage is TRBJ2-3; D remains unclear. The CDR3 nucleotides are TGTGCCAGCAGCTTAGCGGGCCGCACAGATACGCAGTATTTT. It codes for CASSLAGRTDTQYF.